This is a list of T cell receptor beta chains from one sample in a study of human T cells and chemical hapten exposure. TCRdb called the RACE reads again in MiXCR, with one record for every CDR3 protein. This table holds fewer than 100,000 distinct CDR3 sequences, approximately 9.3% found once. Sequenced here: whole blood, sampled in connection with sensitization to the hapten diphenylcyclopropenone (DPC). The source is a woman in her thirties or forties with alopecia areata. Some clones in this sample may be carry-over from other donors' samples. The CDR3 runs from the conserved cysteine through the conserved F or W. Fields, in order: D gene, clone size, V gene, J gene, CDR3 DNA, CDR3 protein. A D gene is named only where the DNA matches it firmly. Size is omitted from some rows. Given values are once, few, many or a class for expanded clones.

>NA|NA|TRBV9|TRBJ2-5
TGTGCCAGCAGCCCCCGTACGGGCCAAGGGACCCAGTACTTC
CASSPRTGQGTQYF
>NA|many|TRBV3-1|TRBJ2-3
TGTGCCAGCAGCCAATCCTGGCGGGCCGGCCACGTCGCAGATACGCAGTATTTT
CASSQSWRAGHVADTQYF
>NA|few|TRBV20-1|TRBJ2-5
TGCAGTGCTAGAGATTTTGGGATAGCTCCGGAGACCCAGTACTTC
CSARDFGIAPETQYF
>TRBD2|NA|TRBV6-2/TRBV6-3|TRBJ2-7
TGTGCCAGCAGTTACCGGAGCCTCGGGACTAGCGGGAGTTTTCGGCAGTACTTC
CASSYRSLGTSGSFRQYF
>TRBD2|NA|TRBV6-6|TRBJ2-1
TGTGCCAGCAGTTACCAGCGGGAGTTGCCGTTCTTC
CASSYQRELPFF
>NA|many|TRBV7-9|TRBJ2-1
TGTGCCAGCAGCTACACGGGAACCGTCCTCAATGAGCAGTTCTTC
CASSYTGTVLNEQFF
>NA|many|TRBV2|TRBJ1-3
TGTGCCAGCAGTGGGAACTCTGGAAACACCATATATTTT
CASSGNSGNTIYF
>TRBD1|NA|TRBV12-3/TRBV12-4|TRBJ1-1
TGTGCCAGCAGTTTCGGGACAGGGGGCGCAACTGAAGCTTTCTTT
CASSFGTGGATEAFF
>NA|NA|TRBV5-5|TRBJ2-2
TGTGCCAGCAACCCGAGCGTAAGCACCGGGGAGCTGTTTTTT
CASNPSVSTGELFF
>NA|NA|TRBV28|TRBJ2-3
TGTGCCAGCAGCGGGACCGATCATCAGTATTTT
CASSGTDHQYF
>TRBD2|NA|TRBV28|TRBJ2-4
TGTGCCAGCAGTTTGGGTCTAGCGGACGACCGGTGGAGGGGCAAAAACATTCAGTACTTC
CASSLGLADDRWRGKNIQYF
>NA|NA|TRBV20-1|TRBJ2-7
TGCAGTGCTAGAGATCTTGGCGGGCCCTACGAGCAGTACTTC
CSARDLGGPYEQYF
>NA|NA|TRBV29-1|TRBJ2-5
TGCAGCGTTGAAGCAGAGTCGAGGGAGTCATTGACCCAGTACTTC
CSVEAESRESLTQYF
>NA|many|TRBV29-1|TRBJ1-1
TGCAGCGGACAGGTCGGCATGAACACTGAAGCTTTCTTT
CSGQVGMNTEAFF
>NA|NA|TRBV6-5|TRBJ1-1
TGTGCCAGCAGCCAAACCCGGAACACTGAAGCTTTCTTT
CASSQTRNTEAFF
>NA|few|TRBV20-1|TRBJ2-1
TGCAGTGCTGCTACCAGGCCTTTTGGAGAGCAGTTCTTC
CSAATRPFGEQFF
>TRBD1|many|TRBV6-2/TRBV6-3|TRBJ1-5
TGTGCCAGCAGACTCGGACAGGGGGGACAGCCCCAGCATTTT
CASRLGQGGQPQHF